Shown below are 2 T cell receptor beta chains from a single sample sequenced in a study of T cells after yellow fever vaccination. TCRdb re-derived calls from the 5' RACE reads in MiXCR, one entry per CDR3 protein. The table shows hundreds of thousands of distinct CDR3 sequences, with approximately 12% occurring only once. Sample: PBMCs, taken on the day of the yellow fever booster vaccination. The receptors derive from a man aged 30 to 39 who received the YFV17D yellow fever vaccine.

V gene TRBV12-3 or TRBV12-4 combines with J gene TRBJ2-5; D remains ambiguous. V lost 6 bases and J 5 bases, leaving 16 bases between the germline ends. This CDR3 contains 14 residues. The chain's CDR3 is CASSLRSRRETQYF. CDR3 sequence (DNA): TGTGCCAGCAGCCTAAGAAGTAGACGCGAGACCCAGTACTTC.

This clonotype was seen repeatedly, ten times or more. This chain uses TRBV27 with TRBJ2-7; D call uncertain. Deletions cut 0 bases from V and 4 bases from J, with 7 bases between. The length of the CDR3 is 13 residues. Germline lookup yields CDR1 MNHEY and CDR2 SMNVEV (reference sequence). Here the CDR3 reads CASSLSEKYEQYF. The DNA of the CDR3 is TGTGCCAGCAGTTTATCCGAAAAATACGAGCAGTACTTC.